One and the same sample provided the 4 T cell receptor beta chains below, sequenced in a study of T cell repertoires in cytomegalovirus infection. TCRdb called the reads again in MiXCR, with one record for every CDR3 protein. The sample consists of under 90,000 distinct CDR3 sequences, 40% to 50% of them appearing once. The antigens for these receptors are not known. Here the sequenced sample was CD8+ T cells from cultured PBMCs, taken from culture after CMV antigen stimulation. These receptors came from a human donor in good health (CMV status not recorded). Some clones in this sample may be carry-over from other donors' samples.

This chain links TRBV28 with TRBJ2-1; D is uncertain. CDR1 and CDR2 (germline): MDHEN, SYDVKM. V was pared by 4 bases and J by 1 base, with 8 bases between. The CDR3 runs to 14 residues. As DNA, the CDR3 is TGTGCCAGCAGTTGGAGCCTATCCTACAATGAGCAGTTCTTC. This codes for CASSWSLSYNEQFF.

This clonotype was seen a handful of times. The rearrangement joins TRBV19 to TRBJ1-5, with TRBD1 identical over 9 bases. The CDR3 length is 15 residues. CDR1 is LNHDA, CDR2 SQIVND, per germline (reference sequence). The ends lost 3 bases at V and 7 bases at J; junction bases unmatched: 7. The CDR3 reads CASSMGDRDSQPQHF. The CDR3, as DNA: TGTGCCAGTAGTATGGGGGACAGGGATAGCCAGCCCCAGCATTTT.

The chain employs TRBV29-1 and TRBJ2-2; perhaps TRBD2 as D (5 bases). V lost 1 base to trimming and J lost 6 bases, with 18 bases between them. Germline V gene lookup returns CDR1 SQVTM and CDR2 ANQGSEA. This CDR3 contains 16 residues. The CDR3 is CSVEGPPDSRAGELFF. The CDR3 DNA reads as TGCAGCGTTGAAGGCCCACCCGACTCGAGGGCCGGGGAGCTGTTTTTT.

The chain couples TRBV6-5 to TRBJ2-2, with 10 positions matching TRBD2. The CDR3 spans 16 residues. Trimming took 7 bases from V and 5 from J; bases not matched to a gene: 10. Germline CDR1 and CDR2: MNHEY and SVGAGI. The CDR3 sequence: CASIAIAGGGTGELFF. The CDR3 DNA reads TGTGCCAGCATAGCCATAGCGGGAGGTGGAACCGGGGAGCTGTTTTTT.